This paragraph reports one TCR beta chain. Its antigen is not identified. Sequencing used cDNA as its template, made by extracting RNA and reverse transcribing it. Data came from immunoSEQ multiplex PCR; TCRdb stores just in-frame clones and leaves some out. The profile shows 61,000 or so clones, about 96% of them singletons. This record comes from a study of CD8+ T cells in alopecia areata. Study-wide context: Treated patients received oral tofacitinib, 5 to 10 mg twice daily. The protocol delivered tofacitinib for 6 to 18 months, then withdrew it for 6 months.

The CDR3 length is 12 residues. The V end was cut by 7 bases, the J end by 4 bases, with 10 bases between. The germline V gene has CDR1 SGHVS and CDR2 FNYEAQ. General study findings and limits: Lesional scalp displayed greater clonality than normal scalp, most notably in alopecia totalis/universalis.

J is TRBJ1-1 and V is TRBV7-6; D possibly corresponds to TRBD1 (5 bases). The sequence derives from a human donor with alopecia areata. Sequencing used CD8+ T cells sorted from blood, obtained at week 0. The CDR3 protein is CASIGASTEAFF. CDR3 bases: TGTGCCAGCATAGGGGCGAGCACTGAAGCTTTCTTT.